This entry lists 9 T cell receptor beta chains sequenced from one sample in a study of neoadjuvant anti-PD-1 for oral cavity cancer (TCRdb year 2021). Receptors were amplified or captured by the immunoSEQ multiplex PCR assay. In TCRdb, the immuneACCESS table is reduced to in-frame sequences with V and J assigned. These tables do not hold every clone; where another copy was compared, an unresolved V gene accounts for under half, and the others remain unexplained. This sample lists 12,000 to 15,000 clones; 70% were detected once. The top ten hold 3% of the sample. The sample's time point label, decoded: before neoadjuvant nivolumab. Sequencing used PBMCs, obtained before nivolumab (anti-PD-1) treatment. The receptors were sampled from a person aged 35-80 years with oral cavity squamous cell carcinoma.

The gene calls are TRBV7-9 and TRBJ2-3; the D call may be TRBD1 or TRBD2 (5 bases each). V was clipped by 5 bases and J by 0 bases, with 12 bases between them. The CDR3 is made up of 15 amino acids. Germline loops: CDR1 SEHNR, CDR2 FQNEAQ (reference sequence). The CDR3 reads CASSPSGLSTDTQYF. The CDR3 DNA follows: TGTGCCAGCAGCCCGTCGGGGCTCAGCACAGATACGCAGTATTTT.

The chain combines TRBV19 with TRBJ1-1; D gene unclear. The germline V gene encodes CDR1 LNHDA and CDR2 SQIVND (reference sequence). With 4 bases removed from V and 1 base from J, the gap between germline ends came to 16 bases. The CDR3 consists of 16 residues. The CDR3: CASSNAGGIGNTEAFF. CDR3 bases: TGTGCCAGTAGTAACGCAGGAGGGATAGGGAACACTGAAGCTTTCTTT.

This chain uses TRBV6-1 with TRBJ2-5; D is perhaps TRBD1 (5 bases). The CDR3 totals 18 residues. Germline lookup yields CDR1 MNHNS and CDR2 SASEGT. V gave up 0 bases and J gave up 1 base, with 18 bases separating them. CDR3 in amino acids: CASSEAMGQGTPQETQYF. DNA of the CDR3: TGTGCCAGCAGTGAAGCTATGGGGCAGGGAACGCCCCAAGAGACCCAGTACTTC.

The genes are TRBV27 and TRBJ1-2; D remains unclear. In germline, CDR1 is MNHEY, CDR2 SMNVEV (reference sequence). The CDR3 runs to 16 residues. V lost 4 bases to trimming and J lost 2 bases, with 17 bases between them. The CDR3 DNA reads TGTGCCAGCAGTTGGTCGTCCGTGTCTGGGAACTATGGCTACACCTTC. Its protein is CASSWSSVSGNYGYTF.

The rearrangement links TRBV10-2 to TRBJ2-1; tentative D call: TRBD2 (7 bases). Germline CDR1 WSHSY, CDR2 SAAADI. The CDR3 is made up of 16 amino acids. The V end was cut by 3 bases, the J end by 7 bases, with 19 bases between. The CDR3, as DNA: TGCGCCAGCAGTGACAACTCTAGGGGGGGGCGTAATGAGCAGTTCTTC. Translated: CASSDNSRGGRNEQFF.

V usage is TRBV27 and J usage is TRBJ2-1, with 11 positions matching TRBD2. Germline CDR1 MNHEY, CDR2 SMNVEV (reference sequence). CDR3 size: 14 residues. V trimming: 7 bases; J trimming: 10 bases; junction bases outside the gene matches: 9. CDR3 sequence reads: CASTLAGGSLEQFF. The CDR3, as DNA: TGTGCCAGCACCCTAGCGGGGGGCTCCTTGGAGCAGTTCTTC.

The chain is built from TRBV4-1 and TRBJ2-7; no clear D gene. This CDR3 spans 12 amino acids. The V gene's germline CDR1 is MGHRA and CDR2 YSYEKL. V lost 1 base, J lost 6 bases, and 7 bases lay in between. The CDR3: CASSQGQGEQYF. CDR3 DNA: TGCGCCAGCAGCCAAGGGCAAGGCGAGCAGTACTTC.

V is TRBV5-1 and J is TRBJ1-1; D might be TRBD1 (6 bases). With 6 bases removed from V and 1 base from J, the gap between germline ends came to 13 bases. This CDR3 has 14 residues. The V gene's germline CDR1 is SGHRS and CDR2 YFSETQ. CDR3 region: CASKAGGGNTEAFF. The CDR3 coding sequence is TGCGCCAGCAAGGCGGGAGGGGGGAACACTGAAGCTTTCTTT.

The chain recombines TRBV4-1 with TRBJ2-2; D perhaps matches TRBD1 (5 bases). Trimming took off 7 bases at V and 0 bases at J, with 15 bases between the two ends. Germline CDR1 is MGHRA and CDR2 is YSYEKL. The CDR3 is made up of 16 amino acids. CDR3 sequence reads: CASTQLGHANTGELFF. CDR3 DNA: TGCGCCAGCACCCAGCTGGGGCATGCGAACACCGGGGAGCTGTTTTTT.